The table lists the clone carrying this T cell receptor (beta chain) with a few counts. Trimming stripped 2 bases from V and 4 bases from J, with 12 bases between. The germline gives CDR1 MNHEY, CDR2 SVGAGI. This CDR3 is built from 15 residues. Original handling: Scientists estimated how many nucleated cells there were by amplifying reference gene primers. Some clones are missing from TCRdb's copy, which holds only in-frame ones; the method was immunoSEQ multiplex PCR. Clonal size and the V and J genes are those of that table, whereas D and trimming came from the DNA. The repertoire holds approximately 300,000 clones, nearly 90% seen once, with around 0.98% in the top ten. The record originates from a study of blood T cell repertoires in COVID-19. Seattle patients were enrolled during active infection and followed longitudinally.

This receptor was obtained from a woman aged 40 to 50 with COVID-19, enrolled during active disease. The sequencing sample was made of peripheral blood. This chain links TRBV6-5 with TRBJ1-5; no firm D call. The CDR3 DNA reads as TGTGCCAGCAGTTACAGTGGCCTGATTAATCAGCCCCAGCATTTT. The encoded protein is CASSYSGLINQPQHF.